The clone carrying this T cell receptor (beta chain) appeared many times. Its antigen is undetermined. These data originate in a study of T cells in Graves' hyperthyroidism and ophthalmopathy. What was amplified from RNA transcripts were TCR beta CDR3 regions. With the HTBI primer set, the TCR CDR3 went through a first round of RT-PCR. MiXCR was run by TCRdb on the multiplex PCR reads, yielding one entry per CDR3 protein. This table holds hundreds of thousands of distinct CDR3 sequences, around 40% found once. Study observations and caveats: Ophthalmopathy prediction by the model preceded onset by a median roughly 6 months.

Diagnosis relied on clinical symptoms, serum thyroxine and TRAb, thyroid ultrasound and orbital computed tomography. Trimming took 0 bases from V and 2 from J, leaving 8 bases between them. CDR3 size: 14 residues. Germline loops: CDR1 SGHTS, CDR2 YDEGEE. Specimen: blood. This rearrangement joins TRBV5-8 to TRBJ1-2; no clear D. This receptor was obtained from a woman between 40 and 50 years old with Graves' hyperthyroidism. The CDR3 DNA reads TGTGCCAGCAGCTTGGATCCAGTGAACTATGGCTACACCTTC. Translated, it gives CASSLDPVNYGYTF.